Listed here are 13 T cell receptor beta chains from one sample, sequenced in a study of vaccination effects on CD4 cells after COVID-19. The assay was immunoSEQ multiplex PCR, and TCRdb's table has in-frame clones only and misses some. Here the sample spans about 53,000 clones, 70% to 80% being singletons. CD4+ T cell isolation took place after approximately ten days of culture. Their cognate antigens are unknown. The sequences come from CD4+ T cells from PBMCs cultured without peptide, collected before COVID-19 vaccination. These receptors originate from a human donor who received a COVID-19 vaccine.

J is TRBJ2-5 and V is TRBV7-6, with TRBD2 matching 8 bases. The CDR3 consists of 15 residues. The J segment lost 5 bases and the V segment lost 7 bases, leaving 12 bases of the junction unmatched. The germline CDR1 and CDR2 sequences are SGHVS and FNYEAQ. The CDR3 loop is CASNRAGGYLETQYF. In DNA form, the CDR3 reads TGTGCCAGCAACCGCGCGGGGGGCTATTTGGAGACCCAGTACTTC.

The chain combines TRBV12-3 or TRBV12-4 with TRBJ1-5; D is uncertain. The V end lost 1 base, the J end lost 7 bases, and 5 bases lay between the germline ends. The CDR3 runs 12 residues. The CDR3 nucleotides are TGTGCCAGCAGTTTAGGGTGGCAGCCCCAGCATTTT. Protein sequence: CASSLGWQPQHF.

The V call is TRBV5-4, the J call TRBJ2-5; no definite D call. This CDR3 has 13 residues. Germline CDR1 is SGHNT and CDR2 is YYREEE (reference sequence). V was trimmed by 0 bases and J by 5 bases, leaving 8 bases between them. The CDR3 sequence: CASSLAGRETQYF. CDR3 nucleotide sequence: TGTGCCAGCAGCTTGGCAGGAAGGGAGACCCAGTACTTC.

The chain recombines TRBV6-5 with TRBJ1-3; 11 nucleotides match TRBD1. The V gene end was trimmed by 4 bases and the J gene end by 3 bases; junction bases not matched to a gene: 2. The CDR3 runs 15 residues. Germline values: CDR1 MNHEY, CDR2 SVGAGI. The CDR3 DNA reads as TGTGCCAGCAGTTGGACAGGGGGCAATGGAAACACCATATATTTT. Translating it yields CASSWTGGNGNTIYF.

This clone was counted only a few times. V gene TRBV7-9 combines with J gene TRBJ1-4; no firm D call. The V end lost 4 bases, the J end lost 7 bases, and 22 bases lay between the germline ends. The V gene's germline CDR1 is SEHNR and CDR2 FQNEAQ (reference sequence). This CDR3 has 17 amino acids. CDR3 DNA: TGTGCCAGCAGCTCGCAATTCCCCGGGCGAGTCCTTGAAAAACTGTTTTTT. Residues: CASSSQFPGRVLEKLFF.

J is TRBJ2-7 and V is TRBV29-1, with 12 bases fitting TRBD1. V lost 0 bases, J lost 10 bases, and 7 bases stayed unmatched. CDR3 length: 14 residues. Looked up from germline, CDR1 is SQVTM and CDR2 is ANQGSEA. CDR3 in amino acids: CSVEEGDRGPFQYV. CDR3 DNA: TGCAGCGTTGAAGAAGGGGACAGGGGGCCCTTTCAGTACGTC.

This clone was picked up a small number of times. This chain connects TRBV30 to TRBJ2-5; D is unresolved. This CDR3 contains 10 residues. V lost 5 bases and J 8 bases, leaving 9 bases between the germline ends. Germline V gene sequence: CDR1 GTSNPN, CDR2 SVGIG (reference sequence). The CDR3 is CAWGFETQYF. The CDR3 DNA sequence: TGTGCCTGGGGCTTCGAAACCCAGTACTTC.

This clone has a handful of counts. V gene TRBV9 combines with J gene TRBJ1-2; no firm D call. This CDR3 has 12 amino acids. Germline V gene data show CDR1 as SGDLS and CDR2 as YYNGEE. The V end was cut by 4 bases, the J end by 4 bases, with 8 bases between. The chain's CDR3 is CASSIQSYGYTF. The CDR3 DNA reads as TGTGCCAGCAGCATACAAAGCTATGGCTACACCTTC. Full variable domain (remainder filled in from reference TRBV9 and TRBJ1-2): DSGVTQTPKHLITATGQRVTLRCSPRSGDLSVYWYQQSLDQGLQFLIQYYNGEERAKGNILERFSAQQFPDLHSELNLSSLELGDSALYFCASSIQSYGYTFGSGTRLTVV.

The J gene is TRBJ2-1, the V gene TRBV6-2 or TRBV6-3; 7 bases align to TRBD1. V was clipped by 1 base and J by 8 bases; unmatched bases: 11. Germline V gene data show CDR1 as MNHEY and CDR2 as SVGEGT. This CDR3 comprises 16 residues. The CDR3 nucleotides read TGTGCCAGCAGTTACTTACAGGGGTCTTTTTGGGATGAGCAGTTCTTC. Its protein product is CASSYLQGSFWDEQFF.

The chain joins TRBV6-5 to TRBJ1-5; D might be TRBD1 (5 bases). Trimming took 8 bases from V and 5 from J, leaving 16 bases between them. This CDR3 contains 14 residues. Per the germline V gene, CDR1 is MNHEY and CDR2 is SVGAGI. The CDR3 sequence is CASGVGGGYQPQHF. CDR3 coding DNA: TGTGCCAGCGGGGTGGGGGGAGGATATCAGCCCCAGCATTTT.

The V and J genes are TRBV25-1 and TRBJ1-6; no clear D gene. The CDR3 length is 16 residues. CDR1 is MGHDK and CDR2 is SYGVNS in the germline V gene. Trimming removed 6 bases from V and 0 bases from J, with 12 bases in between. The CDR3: CASRMDSSSYNSPLHF. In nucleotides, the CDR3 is TGTGCCAGCAGGATGGACTCGAGCTCCTATAATTCACCCCTCCACTTT.

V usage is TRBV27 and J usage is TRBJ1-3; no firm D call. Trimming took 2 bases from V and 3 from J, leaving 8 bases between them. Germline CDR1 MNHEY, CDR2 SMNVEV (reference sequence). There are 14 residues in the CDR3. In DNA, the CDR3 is TGTGCCAGCAGTTTAACCCGTTTTGGAAACACCATATATTTT. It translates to CASSLTRFGNTIYF.

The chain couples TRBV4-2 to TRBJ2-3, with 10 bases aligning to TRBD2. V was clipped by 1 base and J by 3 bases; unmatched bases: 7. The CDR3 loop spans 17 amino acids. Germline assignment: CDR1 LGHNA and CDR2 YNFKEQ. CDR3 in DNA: TGTGCCAGCAGCCAAGGTAGCGGGGGGATCTCTACAGATACGCAGTATTTT. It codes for CASSQGSGGISTDTQYF.